This T cell receptor (beta chain) was captured by sequencing in a study of type 1 regulatory T cells. Trimming shortened V by 5 bases and J by 3 bases, and 16 bases separated the two germline ends. Per germline, CDR1 LNHDA and CDR2 SQIVND (reference sequence). The CDR3 is 15 amino acids. Using its own MiXCR run on the reads, TCRdb lists one record per CDR3 protein. The sample has tens of thousands of distinct CDR3 sequences; around 70% are singletons. Remarks on this clonotype: Its antigen is undetermined.

The graft donor-derived T-allo10 cells reportedly recognize host alloantigens, are anergic, and suppress alloantigen-specifically. This chain uses TRBV19 with TRBJ1-2; the D is unclear. The sequencing sample was made of cultured T cells, either the whole culture or a sorted T cell fraction (not recorded which). Subset defined: Tr1-enriched cell product generated in vitro against host alloantigens. This TCR was recovered from a human donor in good health. The DNA of the CDR3 is TGTGCCAGTAGTCTCGACCCTATTTTTTACTATGGCTACACCTTC. It codes for CASSLDPIFYYGYTF. The complete variable domain, with remaining parts taken from reference TRBV19 and TRBJ1-2, reads DGGITQSPKYLFRKEGQNVTLSCEQNLNHDAMYWYRQDPGQGLRLIYYSQIVNDFQKGDIAEGYSVSREKKESFPLTVTSAQKNPTAFYLCASSLDPIFYYGYTFGSGTRLTVV.